A selection of T cell receptor beta chains follows, all from one sample in a study of blood T cell repertoires in COVID-19. The assay was immunoSEQ multiplex PCR, and TCRdb's table has in-frame clones only and misses some. Of approximately 280,000 clones in the sample, roughly 89% were seen once. Sequencing was performed on PBMCs or T cells enriched from blood (not recorded which). The receptors come from a woman between 40 and 55 years old who had recovered from COVID-19. Each CDR3 is given with its conserved first and last residue. The D gene is left open where the match is weak. Clone size is given for some rows only: seen once, a few or many times, or a class if the clone is expanded.

clone_size: -
v_call: TRBV2
d_call: TRBD2
j_call: TRBJ2-7
cdr3_nt: TGTGCCAGCGTTGTACTAGCGGGACCCCCCGTCTTC
cdr3_aa: CASVVLAGPPVF

clone_size: -
v_call: TRBV28
d_call: TRBD1
j_call: TRBJ2-7
cdr3_nt: TGTGCCAGCCAAGGGGGCAACGAGCAGTACTTC
cdr3_aa: CASQGGNEQYF

clone_size: -
v_call: TRBV5-6
d_call: -
j_call: TRBJ2-1
cdr3_nt: TGTGCCAGCAGCTTGGGGCATGAGCAGTTCTTC
cdr3_aa: CASSLGHEQFF

clone_size: -
v_call: TRBV28
d_call: TRBD2
j_call: TRBJ2-7
cdr3_nt: TGTGCCAGCAGTTCACCCCCTAGCGGGCTCTCCTACGAGCAGTACTTC
cdr3_aa: CASSSPPSGLSYEQYF

clone_size: -
v_call: TRBV28
d_call: TRBD1
j_call: TRBJ2-7
cdr3_nt: TGTGCCAGCAGCGGCCCGGGACAGGGGGCCTACGAGCAGTACTTC
cdr3_aa: CASSGPGQGAYEQYF

clone_size: -
v_call: TRBV3-1/TRBV3-2
d_call: -
j_call: TRBJ2-2
cdr3_nt: TGTGCCAGCAGCCAAGAAGGTGGAGAGACCACGAACACCGGGGAGCTGTTTTTT
cdr3_aa: CASSQEGGETTNTGELFF

clone_size: -
v_call: TRBV18
d_call: -
j_call: TRBJ2-1
cdr3_nt: TGTGCCAGCTCACCTCCGGGCTCCTACAATGAGCAGTTCTTC
cdr3_aa: CASSPPGSYNEQFF

clone_size: -
v_call: TRBV4-2
d_call: TRBD1
j_call: TRBJ1-6
cdr3_nt: TGTGCCAGCAGCCACGGGGACAGCCCTAATTCACCCCTCCACTTT
cdr3_aa: CASSHGDSPNSPLHF

clone_size: once
v_call: TRBV28
d_call: -
j_call: TRBJ2-7
cdr3_nt: TGTGCCAGCAGTTTGGGTCGGGAGTACGAGCAGTACTTC
cdr3_aa: CASSLGREYEQYF

clone_size: -
v_call: TRBV2
d_call: -
j_call: TRBJ2-7
cdr3_nt: TGTGCCAGCAGCCCCCACAGGGCTCCCTACGAGCAGTACTTC
cdr3_aa: CASSPHRAPYEQYF

clone_size: -
v_call: TRBV5-1
d_call: TRBD1
j_call: TRBJ1-1
cdr3_nt: TGCGCCAGCAGCTCCGGGACAGGGGGCACTGAAGCTTTCTTT
cdr3_aa: CASSSGTGGTEAFF

clone_size: -
v_call: TRBV27
d_call: TRBD2
j_call: TRBJ2-1
cdr3_nt: TGTGCCAGCAGTCCTAGGGCGGGAGGGCTCAATGAGCAGTTCTTC
cdr3_aa: CASSPRAGGLNEQFF

clone_size: -
v_call: TRBV7-9
d_call: TRBD1
j_call: TRBJ1-2
cdr3_nt: TGTGCCAGCAGCCGGGACAGGGGTGAGCACTATGGCTACACCTTC
cdr3_aa: CASSRDRGEHYGYTF

clone_size: -
v_call: TRBV28
d_call: -
j_call: TRBJ2-2
cdr3_nt: TGTGCCAGCATTGGCACCAGGGTTTTCGGGGAGCTGTTTTTT
cdr3_aa: CASIGTRVFGELFF

clone_size: -
v_call: TRBV7-2
d_call: TRBD1
j_call: TRBJ1-6
cdr3_nt: TGTGCCAGCAGCTTAGCCGGGACAGGGGGTTCACCCCTCCACTTT
cdr3_aa: CASSLAGTGGSPLHF

clone_size: -
v_call: TRBV7-2
d_call: TRBD2
j_call: TRBJ2-2
cdr3_nt: TGTGCCAGCAGCTTAGGGAGTAGCGGGAGGGCCATAGTCACCGGGGAGCTGTTTTTT
cdr3_aa: CASSLGSSGRAIVTGELFF

clone_size: -
v_call: TRBV4-1
d_call: TRBD2
j_call: TRBJ2-6
cdr3_nt: TGCGCCAGCAGCCAAGTAGCGGGTGTTAGCTCTGGGGCCAACGTCCTGACTTTC
cdr3_aa: CASSQVAGVSSGANVLTF

clone_size: -
v_call: TRBV7-6
d_call: -
j_call: TRBJ2-1
cdr3_nt: TGTGCCAGCAAGGGAGGCGGAGACTCCTACAATGAGCAGTTCTTC
cdr3_aa: CASKGGGDSYNEQFF

clone_size: -
v_call: TRBV5-1
d_call: -
j_call: TRBJ2-3
cdr3_nt: TGCGCCAGCAGCTTGGGAGGTCGCGCGGGTGGAGGAGATACGCAGTATTTT
cdr3_aa: CASSLGGRAGGGDTQYF

clone_size: -
v_call: TRBV7-9
d_call: -
j_call: TRBJ2-5
cdr3_nt: TGTGCCAGCAGCCAGAGGGGGACCATAGAGGCCCAGTACTTC
cdr3_aa: CASSQRGTIEAQYF

clone_size: -
v_call: TRBV29-1
d_call: -
j_call: TRBJ1-4
cdr3_nt: TGCAGCGGGACGGACAGTGGAAGGGAAAAACTGTTTTTT
cdr3_aa: CSGTDSGREKLFF

clone_size: -
v_call: TRBV19
d_call: TRBD1
j_call: TRBJ1-5
cdr3_nt: TGTGCCAGTAGAAGGACAGGAGCTAATCAGCCCCAGCATTTT
cdr3_aa: CASRRTGANQPQHF

clone_size: -
v_call: TRBV29-1
d_call: TRBD2
j_call: TRBJ2-1
cdr3_nt: TGCAGCGTGACGCCGATCCAAGCGGGAGGCGAGCAGTTCTTC
cdr3_aa: CSVTPIQAGGEQFF

clone_size: once
v_call: TRBV7-8
d_call: TRBD2
j_call: TRBJ2-1
cdr3_nt: TGTGCCAGCAGCTTAGATGCTAGCGGTTCCTACAATGAGCAGTTCTTC
cdr3_aa: CASSLDASGSYNEQFF

clone_size: -
v_call: TRBV5-4
d_call: -
j_call: TRBJ2-2
cdr3_nt: TGTGCCAGCAGCCAATCCACCGGGGAGCTGTTTTTT
cdr3_aa: CASSQSTGELFF

clone_size: -
v_call: TRBV6-2/TRBV6-3
d_call: TRBD1
j_call: TRBJ1-6
cdr3_nt: TGTGCCAGCAGCCTGACAGGGCCGGACTCACCCCTCCACTTT
cdr3_aa: CASSLTGPDSPLHF

clone_size: -
v_call: TRBV19
d_call: TRBD1
j_call: TRBJ2-1
cdr3_nt: TGTGCCAGTGGCCGGGACAGGGGCTACAATGAGCAGTTCTTC
cdr3_aa: CASGRDRGYNEQFF

clone_size: -
v_call: TRBV27
d_call: -
j_call: TRBJ2-7
cdr3_nt: TGTGCCAGCAGTTCCCCGAACGCAGGTTACGAGCAGTACTTC
cdr3_aa: CASSSPNAGYEQYF

clone_size: -
v_call: TRBV5-1
d_call: TRBD2
j_call: TRBJ2-2
cdr3_nt: TGCGCCAGCAGCTTTCTGGGACTAGCGGAGACCGGGGAGCTGTTTTTT
cdr3_aa: CASSFLGLAETGELFF

clone_size: -
v_call: TRBV2
d_call: TRBD1
j_call: TRBJ2-7
cdr3_nt: TGTGCCAGCAGGAGCACAGGGGGCGTTCCCTCCTACGAGCAGTACTTC
cdr3_aa: CASRSTGGVPSYEQYF

clone_size: -
v_call: TRBV30
d_call: TRBD1
j_call: TRBJ1-3
cdr3_nt: TGTGCCTGGAGGGACAGGGAGAGCTCTGGAAACACCATATATTTT
cdr3_aa: CAWRDRESSGNTIYF

clone_size: -
v_call: TRBV27
d_call: -
j_call: TRBJ1-5
cdr3_nt: TGTGCCAGCAGTTTGACTCGGGGAGGCAATCAGCCCCAGCATTTT
cdr3_aa: CASSLTRGGNQPQHF

clone_size: -
v_call: TRBV20-1
d_call: -
j_call: TRBJ1-5
cdr3_nt: TGCAGTGCTAGTGAGGACACTAGCAATCAGCCCCAGCATTTT
cdr3_aa: CSASEDTSNQPQHF

clone_size: few
v_call: TRBV15
d_call: -
j_call: TRBJ1-3
cdr3_nt: TGTGCCCACCAGGGCGCCTACGGCATATATTTT
cdr3_aa: CAHQGAYGIYF

clone_size: -
v_call: TRBV7-8
d_call: TRBD1
j_call: TRBJ2-5
cdr3_nt: TGTGCCAGCACGGACACGACAGGGCGGGAGACCCAGTACTTC
cdr3_aa: CASTDTTGRETQYF

clone_size: few
v_call: TRBV15
d_call: -
j_call: TRBJ2-5
cdr3_nt: TGTGCCACCAGCAGAGATACGGGAGTGGCCCAAGAGACCCAGTACTTC
cdr3_aa: CATSRDTGVAQETQYF

clone_size: -
v_call: TRBV5-4
d_call: TRBD1
j_call: TRBJ2-3
cdr3_nt: TGTGCCAGCAGCCTTGAGGGACAGGGAAGGGGGGCAGATACGCAGTATTTT
cdr3_aa: CASSLEGQGRGADTQYF

clone_size: -
v_call: TRBV18
d_call: -
j_call: TRBJ2-6
cdr3_nt: TGTGCCAGCTCGAGGGTTACGGGGTCGGGGGCCAACGTCCTGACTTTC
cdr3_aa: CASSRVTGSGANVLTF

clone_size: -
v_call: TRBV11-1
d_call: -
j_call: TRBJ2-1
cdr3_nt: TGTGCCAGCAGCCGCGGGACGGGATACAATGAGCAGTTCTTC
cdr3_aa: CASSRGTGYNEQFF

clone_size: -
v_call: TRBV5-1
d_call: -
j_call: TRBJ1-4
cdr3_nt: TGCGCCAGCAGCCCGGAACAGAGTGAAAAACTGTTTTTT
cdr3_aa: CASSPEQSEKLFF

clone_size: -
v_call: TRBV7-2
d_call: TRBD1
j_call: TRBJ2-6
cdr3_nt: TGTGCCAGCGGGACAGGGTCTGGGGCCAACGTCCTGACTTTC
cdr3_aa: CASGTGSGANVLTF

clone_size: -
v_call: TRBV19
d_call: TRBD1
j_call: TRBJ1-3
cdr3_nt: TGTGCCAGTAGTATGGGGACAGCGAGCTCTGGAAACACCATATATTTT
cdr3_aa: CASSMGTASSGNTIYF

clone_size: -
v_call: TRBV2
d_call: -
j_call: TRBJ2-5
cdr3_nt: TGTGCCAGCAGTGAGGAGGAGACCCAGTACTTC
cdr3_aa: CASSEEETQYF

clone_size: few
v_call: TRBV5-6
d_call: -
j_call: TRBJ1-2
cdr3_nt: TGTGCCAGCAGCTTGGTAGGTGCACAGACCTCTAACTATGGCTACACCTTC
cdr3_aa: CASSLVGAQTSNYGYTF

clone_size: -
v_call: TRBV27
d_call: -
j_call: TRBJ1-5
cdr3_nt: TGTGCCAGCAGTTTAGGACAGAACAATCAGCCCCAGCATTTT
cdr3_aa: CASSLGQNNQPQHF

clone_size: -
v_call: TRBV24-1
d_call: -
j_call: TRBJ2-1
cdr3_nt: TGTGCCACCAGCCGGAGGGATGAGCAGTTCTTC
cdr3_aa: CATSRRDEQFF

clone_size: once
v_call: TRBV4-1
d_call: TRBD1
j_call: TRBJ2-5
cdr3_nt: TGCGCCAGCAGCAAGGGCCGGGACAGGGAAAAAGAGACCCAGTACTTC
cdr3_aa: CASSKGRDREKETQYF

clone_size: -
v_call: TRBV3-1/TRBV3-2
d_call: TRBD2
j_call: TRBJ2-1
cdr3_nt: TGTGCCAGCAGCCGCCAAGAACTAGCGGGAGCCTCCCTCTTCTTCTTC
cdr3_aa: CASSRQELAGASLFFF

clone_size: -
v_call: TRBV7-6
d_call: TRBD2
j_call: TRBJ2-7
cdr3_nt: TGTGCCAGCAGCACCGCTAGCGGGAGCACCGAGCAGTACTTC
cdr3_aa: CASSTASGSTEQYF

clone_size: -
v_call: TRBV4-3
d_call: -
j_call: TRBJ2-2
cdr3_nt: TGCGCCAGCAGCCTAACCCGGGTACGGGGGGAGCTGTTTTTT
cdr3_aa: CASSLTRVRGELFF

clone_size: -
v_call: TRBV15
d_call: TRBD1
j_call: TRBJ2-3
cdr3_nt: TGTGCCACCAGCAGGGGGTTCGGGACAGGGGTTACAGATACGCAGTATTTT
cdr3_aa: CATSRGFGTGVTDTQYF

clone_size: -
v_call: TRBV3-1/TRBV3-2
d_call: -
j_call: TRBJ2-5
cdr3_nt: TGTGCCAGCAGCCAAGCGGCCGGGATGGAGGAGACCCAGTACTTC
cdr3_aa: CASSQAAGMEETQYF

clone_size: -
v_call: TRBV6-6
d_call: -
j_call: TRBJ1-1
cdr3_nt: TGTGCCAGCAGACCGGAGTGGCGGGGGGAGGCTTTCTTT
cdr3_aa: CASRPEWRGEAFF

clone_size: -
v_call: TRBV30
d_call: -
j_call: TRBJ2-7
cdr3_nt: TGTGCCTGGAGTGCAAGTTTCGGCGAGCAGTACTTC
cdr3_aa: CAWSASFGEQYF